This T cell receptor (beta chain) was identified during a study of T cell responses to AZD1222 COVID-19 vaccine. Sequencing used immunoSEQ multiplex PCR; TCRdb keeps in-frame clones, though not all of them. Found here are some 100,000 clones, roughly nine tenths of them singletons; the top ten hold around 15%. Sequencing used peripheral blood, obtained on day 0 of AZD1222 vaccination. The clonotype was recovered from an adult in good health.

The CDR3 loop is CASGVNQPQHF. CDR3 coding DNA: TGTGCAAGCGGAGTCAATCAGCCCCAGCATTTT. V gene TRBV2 combines with J gene TRBJ1-5; D is unclear. The CDR3 has 11 residues. Germline V gene data show CDR1 as SNHLY and CDR2 as FYNNEI.